Below, 19 T cell receptor beta chains from the same sample are listed, as sequenced in a study of glioma-infiltrating T cells after dendritic cell vaccination. Time point given: after dendritic cell vaccination, including at tumor progression/relapse. Only in-frame clones appear in the TCRdb table, and some are missing; sequencing was by immunoSEQ multiplex PCR. The sample lists over 75,000 clones; roughly 77% were seen once. Sample: blood, taken after dendritic cell vaccination. The receptors come from a human donor with glioblastoma.

V usage is TRBV27 and J usage is TRBJ1-5; TRBD1 matches 10 bases. Germline CDR1 and CDR2: MNHEY and SMNVEV (reference sequence). The length of the CDR3 is 16 residues. J was trimmed by 3 bases and V by 5 bases; bases with no gene match: 7. Here the CDR3 DNA reads TGTGCCAGCAGTCCCCGACAGGGGGCCGACAATCAGCCCCAGCATTTT. Amino acids: CASSPRQGADNQPQHF.

J is TRBJ1-6 and V is TRBV25-1, with D perhaps TRBD1 (6 bases). Trimming removed 3 bases from V and 7 bases from J, with 13 bases in between. CDR3 size: 15 residues. The germline V gene has CDR1 MGHDK and CDR2 SYGVNS. DNA for the CDR3: TGTGCCAGCAGTGACGAGGACAGTTTCAATTCACCCCTCCACTTT. This codes for CASSDEDSFNSPLHF.

The chain couples TRBV4-1 to TRBJ2-3; 12 bases are shared with TRBD2. V shed 0 bases, J shed 4 bases, and the junction held 5 bases outside the gene matches. This CDR3 contains 17 residues. The germline V gene encodes CDR1 MGHRA and CDR2 YSYEKL. The CDR3 sequence: CASSQDPGLAGSDTQYF. CDR3 bases: TGCGCCAGCAGCCAAGATCCCGGACTAGCGGGGTCAGATACGCAGTATTTT.

The V gene is TRBV5-1, the J gene TRBJ1-1; tentatively, D is TRBD1 (6 bases). CDR1 is SGHRS, CDR2 YFSETQ, per germline. V was cut by 6 bases and J by 3 bases, with 18 bases left in between. This CDR3 is 15 amino acids long. The CDR3 coding sequence is TGCGCCAGCACAGTAACAGGGACCCACCACACTGAAGCTTTCTTT. Translated: CASTVTGTHHTEAFF.

The chain joins TRBV5-1 to TRBJ1-2, with D unclear. The length of the CDR3 is 14 residues. The V end lost 2 bases, the J end lost 3 bases, and 11 bases lay between the germline ends. CDR1 and CDR2 from the germline V gene are SGHRS and YFSETQ. In nucleotides, the CDR3 is TGCGCCAGCAGCTTAGATCGACAACACTATGGCTACACCTTC. As protein: CASSLDRQHYGYTF.

The V call is TRBV6-6, the J call TRBJ1-2, with D possibly matching TRBD1 (5 bases). The CDR3 has 11 amino acids. Trimming took off 10 bases at V and 13 bases at J, with 19 bases between the two ends. Germline CDR1 MNHNY, CDR2 SVGAGI (reference sequence). This chain's CDR3 is CATRRGDKATF. The DNA for the CDR3 is TGTGCCACCAGGCGGGGCGATAAGGCCACCTTC.

The chain is built from TRBV7-9 and TRBJ2-5, with 13 bases lining up with TRBD2. V shed 2 bases, J shed 1 base, and the junction held 4 bases outside the gene matches. The CDR3 is made up of 17 amino acids. Germline CDR1 reads SEHNR; CDR2 reads FQNEAQ (reference sequence). The CDR3 reads CASSLPTSGGIQETQYF. Here the CDR3 DNA reads TGTGCCAGCAGCTTACCGACTAGCGGGGGGATCCAAGAGACCCAGTACTTC. Drawing the rest from reference TRBV7-9 and TRBJ2-5, the complete variable domain is DTGVSQNPRHKITKRGQNVTFRCDPISEHNRLYWYRQTLGQGPEFLTYFQNEAQLEKSRLLSDRFSAERPKGSFSTLEIQRTEQGDSAMYLCASSLPTSGGIQETQYFGPGTRLLVL.

The sample holds one count of this clone. The V and J genes are TRBV7-2 and TRBJ2-2; D uncertain. V gave up 3 bases and J gave up 4 bases, with 3 bases separating them. Germline CDR1 and CDR2: SGHTA and FQGNSA. This CDR3 is built from 12 residues. The CDR3 sequence: CASSFFTGELFF. CDR3 DNA: TGTGCCAGCAGCTTCTTCACCGGGGAGCTGTTTTTT. Combining the CDR3 with reference TRBV7-2 and TRBJ2-2 gives the whole variable domain GAGVSQSPSNKVTEKGKDVELRCDPISGHTALYWYRQSLGQGLEFLIYFQGNSAPDKSGLPSDRFSAERTGGSVSTLTIQRTQQEDSAVYLCASSFFTGELFFGEGSRLTVL.

This clone has more than one count but fewer than ten. V is TRBV10-3 and J is TRBJ1-2, with 7 bases identical to TRBD1. The germline CDR1 and CDR2 sequences are ENHRY and SYGVKD. The V and J ends lost 7 bases and 5 bases, in that order; junction bases with no gene match: 7. The CDR3 consists of 13 residues. CDR3 nucleotides: TGTGCCATCATCGGCCAACAGGGGTATGGCTACACCTTC. Translation gives CAIIGQQGYGYTF.

The chain links TRBV7-8 to TRBJ2-5; TRBD1 agrees at 9 bases. With V trimmed by 5 bases and J by 5 bases, 3 bases remained unmatched. There are 13 residues in the CDR3. Germline lookup yields CDR1 SGHVS and CDR2 FQNEAQ. The CDR3 region is CASSPDRGETQYF. For the CDR3, the DNA is TGTGCCAGCAGCCCCGACAGGGGGGAGACCCAGTACTTC.

This chain uses TRBV11-2 with TRBJ2-3; TRBD2 matches at 9 bases. Germline V lookup: CDR1 SGHAT, CDR2 FQNNGV. Losses at the gene ends were 4 bases for V and 0 bases for J; bases not matched to a gene: 5. This CDR3 has 16 amino acids. DNA of the CDR3: TGTGCCAGCAGCTACACTAGCGGGCAGAGCACAGATACGCAGTATTTT. Translating gives CASSYTSGQSTDTQYF.

This chain joins TRBV7-8 and TRBJ1-1; tentative D call: TRBD1 (6 bases). The length of the CDR3 is 15 residues. Trimming removed 1 base from V and 0 bases from J, with 9 bases in between. Germline V CDR1 and CDR2: SGHVS, FQNEAQ. CDR3 bases: TGTGCCAGCAGCTTAGGACAGGTCTTGAACACTGAAGCTTTCTTT. Its translation is CASSLGQVLNTEAFF.

This chain joins TRBV6-1 and TRBJ1-1; the D gene is possibly TRBD1 (6 bases). Trimming removed 6 bases at V and 0 bases at J, with 11 bases between. The germline gives CDR1 MNHNS, CDR2 SASEGT. This CDR3 has 14 residues. CDR3 protein: CASRGGQLNTEAFF. As DNA, the CDR3 is TGTGCCAGCAGGGGCGGACAGCTGAACACTGAAGCTTTCTTT.

The V and J genes are TRBV5-5 and TRBJ2-2; TRBD1 might be the D (6 bases). V lost 4 bases, J lost 6 bases, and 16 bases lay in between. CDR3 length equals 15 residues. Germline loops: CDR1 SGHKS, CDR2 YYEKEE (reference sequence). The chain's CDR3 is CASSLRTDNAGELFF. In nucleotides, the CDR3 is TGTGCCAGCAGCCTCCGGACAGATAACGCCGGGGAGCTGTTTTTT.

Ten or more counts support this clone. The chain joins TRBV6-1 to TRBJ1-5, with D unclear. CDR1 is MNHNS and CDR2 is SASEGT in the germline V gene. V lost 3 bases, J lost 10 bases, and 16 bases lay in between. CDR3 length: 14 amino acids. The CDR3, as DNA: TGTGCCAGCAGTGACAATCGGTCACGGGGACCCCAGCATTTT. Translated, it gives CASSDNRSRGPQHF.

In this sample, this clone turned up a few times. V gene TRBV5-8 combines with J gene TRBJ2-7; D is possibly TRBD2 (6 bases). The V gene lost 4 bases and the J gene lost 0 bases, with 8 bases spanning the gap. Germline loops: CDR1 SGHTS, CDR2 YDEGEE. This CDR3 has 13 amino acids. This CDR3 is CASSRGLSYEQYV. For the CDR3, the DNA is TGTGCCAGCAGCCGGGGACTCTCCTACGAGCAGTACGTC.

The chain combines TRBV4-1 with TRBJ1-3, with D maybe TRBD1 (5 bases). Germline V gives CDR1 MGHRA, CDR2 YSYEKL. This CDR3 has 16 residues. The ends were cut back, 0 bases at V and 4 bases at J, with 13 bases in the middle. DNA of the CDR3: TGCGCCAGCAGCCAAGATTCAGGGTCCGGAGGAAACACCATATATTTT. This encodes CASSQDSGSGGNTIYF.

The rearrangement links TRBV28 to TRBJ1-1; TRBD1 is a possible D gene (5 bases). The germline V gene has CDR1 MDHEN and CDR2 SYDVKM. Trimming removed 7 bases from V and 5 bases from J, with 17 bases in between. CDR3 length: 14 residues. This CDR3 is CASKSRDAGTEAFF. CDR3 nucleotide sequence: TGTGCCAGCAAGTCCCGGGACGCGGGGACTGAAGCTTTCTTT.

This chain connects TRBV5-4 to TRBJ1-3; no clear D. Germline-derived CDR1 and CDR2 are SGHNT and YYREEE (reference sequence). Deletions cut 2 bases from V and 4 bases from J, with 10 bases between. This CDR3 has 14 amino acids. The CDR3 DNA sequence: TGTGCCAGCAGCTTCGGGAGCTCGGGAAACACCATATATTTT. This encodes CASSFGSSGNTIYF.